Below, 25 T cell receptor beta chains from the same sample are listed, as sequenced in a study of cytomegalovirus exposure and HLA in healthy donors (dated by TCRdb to 2015 to 2018). Library creation used the immunoSEQ multiplex PCR assay. For the multiplex PCR, a mixture combining 60 forward primers for TCR Vbeta segments and 13 reverse primers for TCR Jbeta segments was used. TCRdb re-hosts the immuneACCESS table, in-frame sequences only. Its copies lack some clones; in the studies checked, an unresolved V gene accounts for under half of them, and the cause for the rest is not known. The sample yields some 120,000 clones; 75% were counted once. About 1.6% of the sample is held by the ten biggest clonotypes. The source material was PBMCs. These receptors were obtained from a woman younger than 30 in good health and CMV-seronegative.

This clone has just a few counts. The chain combines TRBV2 with TRBJ1-5; 10 nucleotides align to TRBD1. Losses at the gene ends were 6 bases for V and 1 base for J; bases not matched to a gene: 21. CDR1 is SNHLY and CDR2 is FYNNEI in the germline V gene. The CDR3 runs 21 residues. CDR3 nucleotides: TGTGCCAGCAGCCGGGACAGGGGCCCAAAGAACGTCAAAAAGAGCAATCAGCCCCAGCATTTT. Amino acids: CASSRDRGPKNVKKSNQPQHF.

The chain couples TRBV9 to TRBJ1-4; D gene uncertain. The germline V gene has CDR1 SGDLS and CDR2 YYNGEE. Trimming removed 0 bases from V and 8 bases from J, with 14 bases in between. This CDR3 is 15 amino acids long. CDR3 sequence: CASSVGPGSREKLFF. The DNA for the CDR3 is TGTGCCAGCAGCGTAGGACCGGGGAGTAGGGAAAAACTGTTTTTT.

The chain has TRBV11-2 and TRBJ1-6; TRBD1 might be the D (5 bases). The CDR3 is made up of 14 amino acids. Trimming stripped 5 bases from V and 9 bases from J, with 14 bases between. In germline, CDR1 is SGHAT, CDR2 FQNNGV. The CDR3 DNA follows: TGTGCCAGCAGCATCGCCTCCGGGGGTTCACCCCTCCACTTT. Translation gives CASSIASGGSPLHF.

This chain connects TRBV18 to TRBJ1-5; 8 bases are a match to TRBD1. The CDR3 extends over 14 amino acids. V shed 6 bases and J 7 bases; nucleotides not matched to a gene: 8. In germline, CDR1 is KGHSH, CDR2 LQKENI. The CDR3 protein is CASSLGQGRQPQHF. CDR3 coding DNA: TGTGCCAGCTCTCTAGGACAGGGCAGACAGCCCCAGCATTTT.

This chain joins TRBV5-4 and TRBJ1-6; the match to TRBD1 covers 10 bases. The CDR3 covers 16 residues. J was trimmed by 9 bases and V by 4 bases; bases with no gene match: 10. Germline assignment: CDR1 SGHNT and CDR2 YYREEE (reference sequence). The CDR3 loop reads CASSLDRGRGSSPLHF. CDR3 bases: TGTGCCAGCAGCCTCGACAGGGGGCGGGGGAGTTCACCCCTCCACTTT.

The chain combines TRBV7-3 with TRBJ1-1; no firm D call. The CDR3 spans 14 residues. Per germline, CDR1 SGHTA and CDR2 FQGTGA. The V end lost 4 bases, the J end lost 5 bases, and 14 bases lay between the germline ends. The CDR3 here is CASSSSPSGTEAFF. CDR3 DNA sequence: TGTGCCAGCAGCTCGTCTCCTAGTGGGACTGAAGCTTTCTTT.

This chain joins TRBV27 and TRBJ2-5; 7 bases agree with TRBD1. Germline V gives CDR1 MNHEY, CDR2 SMNVEV (reference sequence). This CDR3 contains 14 residues. Losses at the gene ends were 3 bases for V and 1 base for J; bases not matched to a gene: 2. CDR3 in DNA: TGTGCCAGCAGTTTGGACAGGTCCCAAGAGACCCAGTACTTC. It yields the protein CASSLDRSQETQYF.

The chain recombines TRBV9 with TRBJ1-1, with D unresolved. In germline, CDR1 is SGDLS, CDR2 YYNGEE. Trimming took off 4 bases at V and 1 base at J, with 14 bases between the two ends. The CDR3 is made up of 15 amino acids. The CDR3 sequence: CASSRTGISNTEAFF. CDR3 nucleotides: TGTGCCAGCAGCAGAACCGGGATCTCGAACACTGAAGCTTTCTTT.

J is TRBJ1-4 and V is TRBV28; tentatively, D is TRBD1 (5 bases). Trimming took 3 bases from V and 0 from J, leaving 14 bases between them. The CDR3 is 17 amino acids. Per the germline V gene, CDR1 is MDHEN and CDR2 is SYDVKM. The CDR3 loop reads CASSLGASGATNEKLFF. CDR3 sequence (DNA): TGTGCCAGCAGTTTGGGTGCATCGGGGGCAACTAATGAAAAACTGTTTTTT.

The chain couples TRBV29-1 to TRBJ2-4, with 7 bases that match TRBD2. Trimming removed 7 bases from V and 7 bases from J; junction bases left unmatched: 7. The germline V gene encodes CDR1 SQVTM and CDR2 ANQGSEA. The CDR3 runs 12 residues. The CDR3 DNA follows: TGCAGCGCAGGGACTACTTGGAACATTCAGTACTTC. As protein: CSAGTTWNIQYF.

The rearrangement joins TRBV25-1 to TRBJ1-2; 7 nucleotides align to TRBD1. V trimming: 1 base; J trimming: 3 bases; junction bases outside the gene matches: 14. CDR1 and CDR2 (germline): MGHDK, SYGVNS. The CDR3 contains 18 residues. Here the CDR3 DNA reads TGTGCCAGCAGTGAATCCCTCTCCGGGACAGAGTCCGACTATGGCTACACCTTC. This encodes CASSESLSGTESDYGYTF.

There are a few counts of this clone. This chain joins TRBV5-1 and TRBJ2-1, with TRBD1 as a possible D gene (5 bases). Trimming stripped 4 bases from V and 5 bases from J, with 16 bases between. Germline CDR1 and CDR2: SGHRS and YFSETQ. The CDR3 has 15 amino acids. The CDR3 here is CASSPLLGPNNEQFF. CDR3 bases: TGCGCCAGCAGCCCTCTTTTGGGGCCTAACAATGAGCAGTTCTTC.

The chain joins TRBV5-6 to TRBJ1-1, with no clear D. There are 17 residues in the CDR3. The germline V and J ends were trimmed by 0 bases and 1 base, with 16 bases remaining between them. The germline V gene has CDR1 SGHDT and CDR2 YYEEEE. The CDR3 region is CASSLGELRLSNTEAFF. The CDR3 DNA reads as TGTGCCAGCAGCTTGGGAGAACTCCGTTTGTCGAACACTGAAGCTTTCTTT.

V usage is TRBV6-5 and J usage is TRBJ2-2, with TRBD2 matching over 9 bases. CDR3 length: 15 residues. CDR1 and CDR2 from the germline V gene are MNHEY and SVGAGI. V lost 0 bases, J lost 10 bases, and 6 bases stayed unmatched. The CDR3 DNA reads as TGTGCCAGCAGTTACTCGGCGGGGGGGCTCGAGGAGCTGTTTTTT. Its translation: CASSYSAGGLEELFF.

The genes are TRBV7-9 and TRBJ1-5, with 10 positions matching TRBD1. J gave up 6 bases and V 4 bases, and 18 bases lay outside the gene matches. The CDR3 has 19 amino acids. Germline V gene data show CDR1 as SEHNR and CDR2 as FQNEAQ (reference sequence). The CDR3 is CASSSPLPLTGGLSQPQHF. The CDR3 nucleotides are TGTGCCAGCAGCTCACCTCTCCCATTGACAGGGGGCTTGAGTCAGCCCCAGCATTTT.

This sequence joins TRBV6-1 and TRBJ2-7; 9 bases map to TRBD1. The trim removed 8 bases at V and 9 bases at J, leaving 8 bases unmatched. CDR3 length equals 12 residues. Looked up from germline, CDR1 is MNHNS and CDR2 is SASEGT. The CDR3 loop is CASRDREWGQYF. Here the CDR3 DNA reads TGTGCCAGCCGGGACAGGGAGTGGGGGCAGTACTTC.

This clone was seen only a few times. The rearrangement uses TRBV9 and TRBJ2-5, with TRBD2 identical over 7 bases. J was trimmed by 5 bases and V by 0 bases; bases with no gene match: 10. The germline gives CDR1 SGDLS, CDR2 YYNGEE. This CDR3 has 16 amino acids. The CDR3 here is CASSVVGQGGFETQYF. As DNA, the CDR3 is TGTGCCAGCAGCGTAGTAGGGCAGGGAGGGTTTGAGACCCAGTACTTC.

The V call is TRBV27, the J call TRBJ2-7; 8 bases line up with TRBD1. V shed 8 bases, J shed 2 bases, and the junction held 8 bases outside the gene matches. The CDR3 spans 14 residues. The germline CDR1 and CDR2 sequences are MNHEY and SMNVEV (reference sequence). In nucleotides, the CDR3 is TGTGCCAGCGGAACGACAGGGGTAACCTACGAGCAGTACTTC. Translating gives CASGTTGVTYEQYF.

J is TRBJ1-4 and V is TRBV28; tentative D call: TRBD1 (6 bases). This CDR3 is built from 16 residues. CDR1 is MDHEN, CDR2 SYDVKM, per germline. Between the trimmed V and J ends, which lost 4 bases and 0 bases, there was a span of 12 bases. CDR3 coding DNA: TGTGCCAGCAGTTCCACCTCAGGGGCAACTAATGAAAAACTGTTTTTT. Its protein is CASSSTSGATNEKLFF.

V is TRBV5-4 and J is TRBJ2-5; 7 positions agree with TRBD1. V lost 3 bases and J lost 3; bases outside the gene matches: 2. The CDR3 runs 13 residues. Per germline, CDR1 SGHNT and CDR2 YYREEE (reference sequence). This CDR3 reads CASSSDREETQYF. The CDR3 DNA reads as TGTGCCAGCAGCTCCGACAGGGAAGAGACCCAGTACTTC.

The chain links TRBV5-1 to TRBJ1-4; D is uncertain. V lost 2 bases to trimming and J lost 7 bases, with 15 bases between them. The V gene's germline CDR1 is SGHRS and CDR2 YFSETQ. This CDR3 comprises 15 residues. The DNA of the CDR3 is TGCGCCAGCAGCTTCCAGAGTACTCCGGGTGAAAAACTGTTTTTT. Encoded protein: CASSFQSTPGEKLFF.

This clone was detected a few times. The rearrangement links TRBV11-2 to TRBJ2-1, with a possible D match to TRBD1 (5 bases). The germline gives CDR1 SGHAT, CDR2 FQNNGV. The CDR3 is 14 amino acids. With 6 bases removed from V and 7 bases from J, the gap between germline ends came to 16 bases. The CDR3 loop is CASSFNIQGNEQFF. The CDR3 nucleotides read TGTGCCAGCAGTTTCAATATCCAGGGTAATGAGCAGTTCTTC. Supplemented by reference TRBV11-2 and TRBJ2-1, the full variable domain reads EAGVAQSPRYKIIEKRQSVAFWCNPISGHATLYWYQQILGQGPKLLIQFQNNGVVDDSQLPKDRFSAERLKGVDSTLKIQPAKLEDSAVYLCASSFNIQGNEQFFGPGTRLTVL.

The chain employs TRBV5-1 and TRBJ1-2, with 8 nucleotides matching TRBD1. This CDR3 has 17 residues. Germline V gene sequence: CDR1 SGHRS, CDR2 YFSETQ. V trimming: 5 bases; J trimming: 5 bases; junction bases outside the gene matches: 17. The CDR3 reads CASRGADRAASGYGYTF. CDR3 nucleotide sequence: TGCGCCAGCAGGGGAGCGGACAGGGCGGCTTCGGGATATGGCTACACCTTC.

This rearrangement joins TRBV5-5 to TRBJ1-5; 9 bases fit TRBD1. The CDR3 contains 14 residues. Germline CDR1 and CDR2: SGHKS and YYEKEE (reference sequence). The trim removed 4 bases at V and 5 bases at J, leaving 4 bases unmatched. CDR3 loop: CASSPDRGDQPQHF. In DNA, the CDR3 is TGTGCCAGCAGCCCGGACAGGGGCGATCAGCCCCAGCATTTT.

This chain connects TRBV11-3 to TRBJ1-1; D not resolved. CDR3 size: 13 residues. Trimming removed 1 base at V and 4 bases at J, with 7 bases between. Per the germline V gene, CDR1 is SGHNT and CDR2 is YENEEA. CDR3: CASSLGVGTEAFF. CDR3 bases: TGTGCCAGCAGCTTAGGCGTTGGCACTGAAGCTTTCTTT.